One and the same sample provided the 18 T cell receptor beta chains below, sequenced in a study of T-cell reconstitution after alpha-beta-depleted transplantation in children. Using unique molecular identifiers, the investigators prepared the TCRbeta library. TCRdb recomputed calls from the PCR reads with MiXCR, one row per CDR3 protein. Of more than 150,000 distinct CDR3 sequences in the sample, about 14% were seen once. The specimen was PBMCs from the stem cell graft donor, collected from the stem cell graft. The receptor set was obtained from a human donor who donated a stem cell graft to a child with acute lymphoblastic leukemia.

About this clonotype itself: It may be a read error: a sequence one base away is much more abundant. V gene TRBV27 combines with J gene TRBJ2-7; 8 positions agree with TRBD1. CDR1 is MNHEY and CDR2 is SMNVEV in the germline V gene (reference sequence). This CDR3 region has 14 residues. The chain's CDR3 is CASSSQGASHEQYF. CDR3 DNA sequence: TGTGCCAGCAGTTCGCAGGGGGCCTCCCACGAGCAGTACTTC.

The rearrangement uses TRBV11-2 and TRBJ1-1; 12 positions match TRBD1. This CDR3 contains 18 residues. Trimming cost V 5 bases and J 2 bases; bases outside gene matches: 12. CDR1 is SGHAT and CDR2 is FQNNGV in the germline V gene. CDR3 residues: CASSRRGGTGGKNTEAFF. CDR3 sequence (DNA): TGTGCCAGCAGCCGACGCGGGGGGACAGGGGGCAAAAACACTGAAGCTTTCTTT.

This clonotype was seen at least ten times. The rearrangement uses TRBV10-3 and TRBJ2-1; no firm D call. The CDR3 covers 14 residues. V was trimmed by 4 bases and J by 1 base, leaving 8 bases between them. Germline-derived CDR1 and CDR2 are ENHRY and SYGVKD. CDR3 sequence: CAISGKDSYNEQFF. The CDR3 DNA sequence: TGTGCCATCAGTGGGAAGGATTCCTACAATGAGCAGTTCTTC.

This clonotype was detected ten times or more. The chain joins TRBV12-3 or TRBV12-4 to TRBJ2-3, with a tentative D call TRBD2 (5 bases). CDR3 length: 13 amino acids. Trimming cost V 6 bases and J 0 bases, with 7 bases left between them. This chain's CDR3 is CASRGASTDTQYF. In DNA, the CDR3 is TGTGCCAGCAGGGGAGCTAGCACAGATACGCAGTATTTT.

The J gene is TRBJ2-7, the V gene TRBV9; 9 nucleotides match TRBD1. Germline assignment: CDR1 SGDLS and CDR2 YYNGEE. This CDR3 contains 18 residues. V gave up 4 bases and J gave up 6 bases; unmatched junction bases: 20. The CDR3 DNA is TGTGCCAGCAGCCCCCGCCCGAGGACAGGGGCCAGTCCCCCCGAGCAGTACTTC. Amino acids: CASSPRPRTGASPPEQYF. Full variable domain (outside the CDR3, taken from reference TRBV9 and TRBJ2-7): DSGVTQTPKHLITATGQRVTLRCSPRSGDLSVYWYQQSLDQGLQFLIQYYNGEERAKGNILERFSAQQFPDLHSELNLSSLELGDSALYFCASSPRPRTGASPPEQYFGPGTRLTVT.

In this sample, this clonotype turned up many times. The CDR3 nucleotides are TGTGCCAGCAGCCCTAGAAATGCGGGGCACCTTGGGGGCAATCAGCCCCAGCATTTT. Amino acid sequence: CASSPRNAGHLGGNQPQHF. The J gene is TRBJ1-5, the V gene TRBV11-1; the D gene is possibly TRBD1 (5 bases). The CDR3 consists of 19 residues. Per the germline V gene, CDR1 is SGHAT and CDR2 is FQDESV (reference sequence). V dropped 5 bases and J dropped 2 bases, with 25 bases sitting between them.

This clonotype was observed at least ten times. Here the CDR3 reads CASSYSRGNEQFF. CDR3 coding DNA: TGTGCCAGCAGTTACTCGAGAGGCAATGAGCAGTTCTTC. The chain is built from TRBV6-5 and TRBJ2-1, with unresolved D. Germline V gene lookup returns CDR1 MNHEY and CDR2 SVGAGI. The V and J ends lost 0 bases and 6 bases respectively, with 6 bases between them. The CDR3 has 13 residues.

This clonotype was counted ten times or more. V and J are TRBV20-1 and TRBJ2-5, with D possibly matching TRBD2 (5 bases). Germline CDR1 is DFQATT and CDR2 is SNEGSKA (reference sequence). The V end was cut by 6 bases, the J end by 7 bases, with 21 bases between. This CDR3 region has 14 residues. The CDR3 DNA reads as TGCAGTGCGCAGTCCCGACTAACCCCTCTGACCCAGTACTTC. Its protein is CSAQSRLTPLTQYF.

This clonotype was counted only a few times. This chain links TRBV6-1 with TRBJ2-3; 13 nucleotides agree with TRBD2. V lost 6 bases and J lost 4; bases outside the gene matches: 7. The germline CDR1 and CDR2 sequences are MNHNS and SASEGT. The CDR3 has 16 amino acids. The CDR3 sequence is CASRPTSGRVSDTQYF. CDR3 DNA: TGTGCCAGCAGACCTACTAGCGGGAGGGTTTCAGATACGCAGTATTTT.

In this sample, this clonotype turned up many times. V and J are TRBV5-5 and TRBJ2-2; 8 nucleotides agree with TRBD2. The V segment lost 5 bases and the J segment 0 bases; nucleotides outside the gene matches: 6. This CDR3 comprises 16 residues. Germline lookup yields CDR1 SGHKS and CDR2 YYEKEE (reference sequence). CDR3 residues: CASRRGTSPNTGELFF. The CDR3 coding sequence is TGTGCCAGCAGAAGAGGGACTAGTCCGAACACCGGGGAGCTGTTTTTT.

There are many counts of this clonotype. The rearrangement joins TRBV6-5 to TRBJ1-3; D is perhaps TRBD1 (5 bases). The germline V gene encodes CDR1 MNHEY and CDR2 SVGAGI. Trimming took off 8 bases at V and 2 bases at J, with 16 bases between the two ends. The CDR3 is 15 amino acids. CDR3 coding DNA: TGTGCCAGCGCCCTCGGGGCGCAGGCTGGAAACACCATATATTTT. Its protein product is CASALGAQAGNTIYF.

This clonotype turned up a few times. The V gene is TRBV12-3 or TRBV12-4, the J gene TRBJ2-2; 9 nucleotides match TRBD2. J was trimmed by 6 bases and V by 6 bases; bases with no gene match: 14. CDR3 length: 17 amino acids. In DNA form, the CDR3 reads TGTGCCAGCAGCCATAAAATAGCGGGAGCGGAGGCCGGGGAGCTGTTTTTT. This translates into CASSHKIAGAEAGELFF.

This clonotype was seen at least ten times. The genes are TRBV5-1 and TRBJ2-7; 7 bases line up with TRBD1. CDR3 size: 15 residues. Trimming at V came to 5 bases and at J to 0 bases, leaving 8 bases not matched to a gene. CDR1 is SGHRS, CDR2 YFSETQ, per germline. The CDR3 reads CASRDGQALSYEQYF. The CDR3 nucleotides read TGCGCCAGCAGGGATGGACAGGCCCTCTCCTACGAGCAGTACTTC.

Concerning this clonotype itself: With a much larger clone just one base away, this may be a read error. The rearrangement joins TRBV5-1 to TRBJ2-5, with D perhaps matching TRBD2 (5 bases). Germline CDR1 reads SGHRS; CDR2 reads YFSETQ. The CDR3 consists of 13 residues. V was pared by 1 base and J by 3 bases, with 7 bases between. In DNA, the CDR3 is TGCGCCAGCAGCTTGTATAGCGAAGAGACCCAGTACTTC. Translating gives CASSLYSEETQYF.

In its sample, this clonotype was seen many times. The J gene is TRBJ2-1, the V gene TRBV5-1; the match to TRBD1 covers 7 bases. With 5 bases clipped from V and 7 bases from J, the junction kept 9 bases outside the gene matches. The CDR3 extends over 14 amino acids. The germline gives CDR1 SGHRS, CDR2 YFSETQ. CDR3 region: CASSVGGQRNEQFF. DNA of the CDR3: TGCGCCAGCAGTGTAGGGGGCCAACGAAATGAGCAGTTCTTC.

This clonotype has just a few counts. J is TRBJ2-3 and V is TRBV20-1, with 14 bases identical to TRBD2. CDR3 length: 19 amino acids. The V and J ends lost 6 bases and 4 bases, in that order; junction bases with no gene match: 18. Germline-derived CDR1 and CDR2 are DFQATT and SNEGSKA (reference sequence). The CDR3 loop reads CSAKPGTSGSIWGADTQYF. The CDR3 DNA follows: TGCAGTGCGAAACCCGGGACTAGCGGGAGTATCTGGGGGGCAGATACGCAGTATTTT.

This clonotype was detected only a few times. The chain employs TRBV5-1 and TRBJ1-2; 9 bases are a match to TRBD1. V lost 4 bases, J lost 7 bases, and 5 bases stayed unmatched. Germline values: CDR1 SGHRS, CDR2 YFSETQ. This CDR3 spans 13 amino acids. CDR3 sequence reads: CASSTVTGGGYTF. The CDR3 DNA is TGCGCCAGCAGCACCGTGACAGGGGGTGGCTACACCTTC.

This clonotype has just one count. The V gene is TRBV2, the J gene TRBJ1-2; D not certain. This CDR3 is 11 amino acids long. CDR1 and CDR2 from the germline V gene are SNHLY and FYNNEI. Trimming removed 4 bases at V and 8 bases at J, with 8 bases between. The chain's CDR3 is CASSVVRGYTF. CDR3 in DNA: TGTGCCAGCAGTGTGGTGAGGGGCTACACCTTC.